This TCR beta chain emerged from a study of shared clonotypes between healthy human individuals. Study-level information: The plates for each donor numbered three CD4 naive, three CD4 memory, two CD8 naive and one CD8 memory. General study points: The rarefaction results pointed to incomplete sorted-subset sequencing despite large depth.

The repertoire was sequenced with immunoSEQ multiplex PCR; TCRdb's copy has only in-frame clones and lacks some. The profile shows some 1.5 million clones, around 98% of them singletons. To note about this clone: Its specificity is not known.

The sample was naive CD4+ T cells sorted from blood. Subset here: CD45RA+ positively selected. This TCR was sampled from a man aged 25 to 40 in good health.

The CDR3 coding sequence is TGTGCCAGCAGTGGGGGCACAGATACGCAGTATTTT. This gives the protein CASSGGTDTQYF. The chain carries TRBV7-9 and TRBJ2-3; unclear D gene. Per the germline V gene, CDR1 is SEHNR and CDR2 is FQNEAQ (reference sequence). V lost 6 bases and J lost 1, with 5 bases in between. The CDR3 runs to 12 residues.